The T cell receptor (beta chain) under discussion was sequenced for a study of regulatory T cells in long-lasting Graves disease. The CDR3 covers 16 residues. V dropped 0 bases and J dropped 6; count of bases not matched to a gene: 6. Germline values: CDR1 SNHLY, CDR2 FYNNEI. Indicated time point: newly diagnosed GD, antithyroid drugs for less than 3 months. Construction of the TCR library relied on RNA isolated from PBMCs. The table lists this clonotype with a few counts. Libraries of TCR beta came from iRepertoire HTBI primers plus Arm-PCR of CDR3 regions. TCRdb recomputed calls from the multiplex PCR reads with MiXCR, one row per CDR3 protein. The sample yields roughly 380,000 distinct CDR3 sequences, around 16% seen once.

The TCR comes from a female donor with Graves disease. The sequencing used peripheral blood mononuclear cells (PBMCs), collected at new diagnosis, from a patient treated with antithyroid drugs. V usage is TRBV2 and J usage is TRBJ2-7; 12 bases are a match to TRBD2. The CDR3 region is CASSEARLAGEGEQYF. In DNA form, the CDR3 reads TGTGCCAGCAGTGAAGCGCGACTAGCGGGAGAGGGCGAGCAGTACTTC.